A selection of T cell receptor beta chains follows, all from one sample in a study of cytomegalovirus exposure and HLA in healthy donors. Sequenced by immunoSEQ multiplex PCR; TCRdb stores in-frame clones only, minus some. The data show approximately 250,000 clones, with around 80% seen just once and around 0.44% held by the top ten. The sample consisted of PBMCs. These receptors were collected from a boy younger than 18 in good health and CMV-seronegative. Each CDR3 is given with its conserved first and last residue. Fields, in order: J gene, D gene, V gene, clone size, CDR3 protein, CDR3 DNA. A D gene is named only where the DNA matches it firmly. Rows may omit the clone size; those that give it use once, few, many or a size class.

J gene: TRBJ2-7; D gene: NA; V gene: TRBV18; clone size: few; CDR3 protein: CASSLIYEQYF; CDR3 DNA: TGTGCCAGCTCCCTTATCTACGAGCAGTACTTC
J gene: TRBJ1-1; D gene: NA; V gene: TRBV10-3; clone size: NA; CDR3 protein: CAIIENIGTEAFF; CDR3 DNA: TGTGCCATCATTGAAAACATCGGGACTGAAGCTTTCTTT
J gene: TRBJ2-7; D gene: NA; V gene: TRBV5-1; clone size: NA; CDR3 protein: CASSLNLPGEQYF; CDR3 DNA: TGCGCCAGCAGCTTAAATTTGCCGGGCGAGCAGTACTTC
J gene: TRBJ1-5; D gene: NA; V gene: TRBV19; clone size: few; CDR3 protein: CASSRTENQPQHF; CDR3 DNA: TGTGCCAGTAGTAGGACAGAAAATCAGCCCCAGCATTTT
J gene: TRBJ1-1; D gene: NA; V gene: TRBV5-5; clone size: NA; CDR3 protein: CASNSWHEAEAFF; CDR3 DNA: TGTGCCAGCAACTCGTGGCATGAGGCTGAAGCTTTCTTT
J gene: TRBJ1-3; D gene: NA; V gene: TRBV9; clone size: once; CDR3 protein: CASSVDPGRGNTIYF; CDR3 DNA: TGTGCCAGCAGCGTAGACCCCGGTAGAGGAAACACCATATATTTT
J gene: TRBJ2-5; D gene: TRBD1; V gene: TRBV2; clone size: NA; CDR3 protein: CASSRDSQETQYF; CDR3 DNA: TGTGCCAGCAGTCGGGACAGCCAAGAGACCCAGTACTTC
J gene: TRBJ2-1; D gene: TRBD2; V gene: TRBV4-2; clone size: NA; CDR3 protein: CASSQERTSGYNEQFF; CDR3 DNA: TGTGCCAGCAGCCAAGAGAGGACTAGCGGATACAATGAGCAGTTCTTC
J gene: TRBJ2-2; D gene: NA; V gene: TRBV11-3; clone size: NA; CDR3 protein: CASSLSGTGELFF; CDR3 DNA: TGTGCCAGCAGCTTGAGCGGGACCGGGGAGCTGTTTTTT
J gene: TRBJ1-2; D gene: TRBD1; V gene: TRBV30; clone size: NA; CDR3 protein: CAWSVGGFGYTF; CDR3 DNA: TGTGCCTGGAGTGTAGGGGGCTTTGGCTACACCTTC
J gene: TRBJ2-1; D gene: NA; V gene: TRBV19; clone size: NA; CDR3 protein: CASSISPGLYNEQFF; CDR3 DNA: TGTGCCAGTAGTATCTCCCCGGGACTCTACAATGAGCAGTTCTTC
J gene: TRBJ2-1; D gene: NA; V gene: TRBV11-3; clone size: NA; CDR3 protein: CASSLSQVAEQFF; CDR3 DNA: TGTGCCAGCAGCTTAAGTCAAGTAGCGGAGCAGTTCTTC
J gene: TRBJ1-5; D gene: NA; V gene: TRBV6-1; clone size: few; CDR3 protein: CASSEARRNQPQHF; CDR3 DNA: TGTGCCAGCAGTGAAGCTCGGAGGAATCAGCCCCAGCATTTT
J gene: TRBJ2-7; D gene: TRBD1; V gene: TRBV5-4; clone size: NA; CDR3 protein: CASSPGTGVGYEQYF; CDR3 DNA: TGTGCCAGCAGCCCAGGGACAGGGGTTGGCTACGAGCAGTACTTC
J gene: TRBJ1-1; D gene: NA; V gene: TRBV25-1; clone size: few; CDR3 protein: CASRGATGTMNTEAFF; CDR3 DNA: TGTGCCAGCAGGGGGGCTACCGGGACAATGAACACTGAAGCTTTCTTT
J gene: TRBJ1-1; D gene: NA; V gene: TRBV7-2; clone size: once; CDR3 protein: CASSLSGGGTEAFF; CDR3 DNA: TGTGCCAGCAGCTTATCCGGGGGAGGGACTGAAGCTTTCTTT
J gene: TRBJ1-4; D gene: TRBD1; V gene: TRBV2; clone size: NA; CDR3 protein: CASIARTGQRATNEKLFF; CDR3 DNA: TGTGCCAGCATTGCCCGGACAGGGCAGCGGGCAACTAATGAAAAACTGTTTTTT
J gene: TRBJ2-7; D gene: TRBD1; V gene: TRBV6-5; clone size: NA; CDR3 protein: CASSYGTGAYYEQYF; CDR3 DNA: TGTGCCAGCAGTTATGGGACAGGGGCATACTACGAGCAGTACTTC
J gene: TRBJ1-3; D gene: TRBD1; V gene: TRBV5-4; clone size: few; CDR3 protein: CASSLLAGGSSGNTIYF; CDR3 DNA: TGTGCCAGCAGCCTCCTCGCAGGGGGGAGCTCTGGAAACACCATATATTTT
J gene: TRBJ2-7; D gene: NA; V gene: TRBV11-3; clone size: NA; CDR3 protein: CASSKTYYEQYF; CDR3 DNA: TGTGCCAGCAGCAAAACCTATTACGAGCAGTACTTC
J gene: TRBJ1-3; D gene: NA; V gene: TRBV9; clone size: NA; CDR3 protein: CASSAGGLRRNTIYF; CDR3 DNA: TGTGCCAGCAGCGCTGGAGGGCTCCGGAGAAACACCATATATTTT
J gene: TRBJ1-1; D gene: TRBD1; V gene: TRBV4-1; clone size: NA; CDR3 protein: CASSLSGQVEAFF; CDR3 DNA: TGCGCCAGCAGCCTAAGCGGACAGGTCGAAGCTTTCTTT
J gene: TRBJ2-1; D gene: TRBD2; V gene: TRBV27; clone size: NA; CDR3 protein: CASSFTTGSGRDYEQFF; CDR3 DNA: TGTGCCAGCAGTTTCACCACCGGCAGCGGGAGGGACTATGAGCAGTTCTTC
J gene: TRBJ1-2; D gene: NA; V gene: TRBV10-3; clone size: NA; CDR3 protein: CAISERVSGDYGYTF; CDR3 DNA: TGTGCCATCAGTGAGAGGGTGAGCGGGGACTATGGCTACACCTTC
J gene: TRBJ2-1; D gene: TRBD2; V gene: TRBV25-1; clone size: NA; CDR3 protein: CASSGGTRGEQFF; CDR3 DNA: TGTGCCAGCAGTGGCGGGACTAGAGGTGAGCAGTTCTTC
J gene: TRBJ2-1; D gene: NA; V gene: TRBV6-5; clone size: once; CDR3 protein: CATKAGRGHEQFF; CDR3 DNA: TGTGCCACAAAGGCGGGGAGAGGCCATGAGCAGTTCTTC
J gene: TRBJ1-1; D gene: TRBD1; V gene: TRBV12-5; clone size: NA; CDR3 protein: CASGFGTANTEAFF; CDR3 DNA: TGTGCTAGTGGTTTCGGGACAGCGAACACTGAAGCTTTCTTT
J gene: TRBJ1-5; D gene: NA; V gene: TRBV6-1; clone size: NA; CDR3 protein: CASSPLVWPKPQHF; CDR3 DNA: TGTGCCAGCAGTCCCCTAGTCTGGCCCAAGCCCCAGCATTTT
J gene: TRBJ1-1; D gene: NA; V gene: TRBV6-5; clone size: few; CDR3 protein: CASSYGRVAEAFF; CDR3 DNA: TGTGCCAGCAGTTACGGCAGGGTGGCTGAAGCTTTCTTT
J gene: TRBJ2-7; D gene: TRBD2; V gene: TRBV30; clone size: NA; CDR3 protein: CAWTPGLAGFLEQYF; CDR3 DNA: TGTGCCTGGACGCCCGGACTAGCGGGATTTCTCGAGCAGTACTTC
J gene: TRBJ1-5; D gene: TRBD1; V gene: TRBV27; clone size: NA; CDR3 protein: CASSQRQGEGQPQHF; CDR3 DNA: TGTGCCAGCAGTCAGCGACAGGGTGAGGGCCAGCCCCAGCATTTT
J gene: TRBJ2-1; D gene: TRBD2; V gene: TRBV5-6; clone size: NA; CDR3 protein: CASSRGGAHEQFF; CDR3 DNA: TGTGCCAGCAGCCGGGGGGGGGCGCATGAGCAGTTCTTC
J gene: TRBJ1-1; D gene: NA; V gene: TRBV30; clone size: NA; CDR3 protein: CAWRVGGTEAFF; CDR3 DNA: TGTGCCTGGAGGGTTGGAGGGACTGAAGCTTTCTTT
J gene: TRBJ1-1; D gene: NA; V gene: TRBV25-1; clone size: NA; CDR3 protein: CASSGYRVTEAFF; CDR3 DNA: TGTGCCAGCAGTGGGTACAGGGTCACTGAAGCTTTCTTT
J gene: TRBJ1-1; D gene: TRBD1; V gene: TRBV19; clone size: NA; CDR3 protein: CASSSRGRWAFF; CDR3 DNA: TGTGCCAGTAGTTCAAGGGGGCGTTGGGCTTTCTTT
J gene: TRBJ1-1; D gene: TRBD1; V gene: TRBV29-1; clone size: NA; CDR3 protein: CSGVDRVAEAFF; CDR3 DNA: TGCAGCGGGGTAGACAGGGTCGCTGAAGCTTTCTTT
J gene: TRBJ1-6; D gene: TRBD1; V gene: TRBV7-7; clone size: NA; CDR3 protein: CASSRGQVNSPLHF; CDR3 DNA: TGTGCTAGCAGCCGAGGACAGGTTAATTCACCCCTCCACTTT
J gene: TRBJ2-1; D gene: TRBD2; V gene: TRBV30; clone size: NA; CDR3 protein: CAWSTSGAYNEQFF; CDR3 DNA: TGTGCCTGGAGTACCAGCGGGGCATACAATGAGCAGTTCTTC
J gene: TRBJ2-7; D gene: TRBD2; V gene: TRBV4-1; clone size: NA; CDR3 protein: CASSQGLLAGTGEQYF; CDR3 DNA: TGCGCCAGCAGCCAAGGTCTCCTAGCGGGGACCGGCGAGCAGTACTTC
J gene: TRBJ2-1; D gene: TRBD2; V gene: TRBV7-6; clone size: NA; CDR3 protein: CASSLVSGTSGRSSMYEQFF; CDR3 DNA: TGTGCCAGCAGCTTAGTTTCGGGGACTAGCGGGAGATCTTCGATGTATGAGCAGTTCTTC